The 30 T cell receptor beta chains below come from one sample, sequenced in a study of T-cell reconstitution after alpha-beta-depleted transplantation in children. Library preparation (for TCRbeta) was performed with unique molecular identifiers. Each CDR3 protein is one row after TCRdb ran MiXCR on the PCR reads. This table holds around 500,000 distinct CDR3 sequences, 9.5% to 15% found once. Material: PBMCs from the stem cell graft donor, obtained from the stem cell graft. The receptors come from a human donor who donated a stem cell graft to a child with combined immunodeficiency.

The rearrangement links TRBV18 to TRBJ2-1; 8 bases map to TRBD2. The CDR3 runs 16 residues. The germline gives CDR1 KGHSH, CDR2 LQKENI. V shed 4 bases and J 6 bases; nucleotides not matched to a gene: 11. The CDR3 here is CASSRDELAALNEQFF. The CDR3 bases are TGTGCCAGCTCACGGGACGAACTAGCGGCGCTCAATGAGCAGTTCTTC.

On this clonotype itself: A much larger clone differs by one base, so this may be a read error. Because it lacks the conserved phenylalanine or tryptophan at the end, this CDR3 is likely a read error. The J gene is TRBJ2-3, the V gene TRBV20-1; D call uncertain. The germline CDR1 and CDR2 sequences are DFQATT and SNEGSKA (reference sequence). With 5 bases removed from V and 9 bases from J, the gap between germline ends came to 12 bases. The CDR3 extends over 11 amino acids. For the CDR3, the DNA is TGCAGTGCTTGGACGTCCATAACGCAGTATTTA. It is translated as CSAWTSITQYL.

At least ten counts were recorded for this clonotype. The V call is TRBV13, the J call TRBJ2-7; TRBD1 is a possible D gene (6 bases). V lost 4 bases, J lost 1 base, and 14 bases lay in between. Germline loops: CDR1 PRHDT, CDR2 FYEKMQ (reference sequence). The CDR3 extends over 15 amino acids. The CDR3 spells CASSSGWGQSYEQYF. CDR3 nucleotide sequence: TGTGCCAGCAGCTCCGGGTGGGGGCAGTCCTACGAGCAGTACTTC.

The chain uses TRBV5-6 and TRBJ2-1; D perhaps matches TRBD2 (5 bases). Trimming pared 4 bases from V and 9 bases from J, leaving 17 bases between. Germline-derived CDR1 and CDR2 are SGHDT and YYEEEE. The CDR3 totals 14 residues. CDR3 nucleotide sequence: TGTGCCAGCAGCCCCCCTGGGAGCCGGGGTGAGCAGTTCTTC. Translating gives CASSPPGSRGEQFF.

V gene TRBV12-3 or TRBV12-4 combines with J gene TRBJ2-3, with D tentatively TRBD2 (6 bases). V dropped 4 bases and J dropped 2 bases, with 13 bases sitting between them. The CDR3 is 15 residues long. CDR3 bases: TGTGCCAGCAGTTCTCCGGGACTGTACACAGATACGCAGTATTTT. Translated, it gives CASSSPGLYTDTQYF.

The sample holds many counts of this clonotype. The chain carries TRBV5-1 and TRBJ2-5; TRBD1 matches at 7 bases. Losses at the gene ends were 5 bases for V and 4 bases for J; bases not matched to a gene: 8. From germline, CDR1 is SGHRS and CDR2 YFSETQ. The CDR3 totals 14 residues. CDR3 DNA: TGCGCCAGCAGGGATTACTACAGGGGAGAGACCCAGTACTTC. This codes for CASRDYYRGETQYF.

V usage is TRBV6-1 and J usage is TRBJ2-7; 15 nucleotides match TRBD2. The CDR3 extends over 14 amino acids. J was trimmed by 6 bases and V by 5 bases; bases with no gene match: 2. Germline V gene lookup returns CDR1 MNHNS and CDR2 SASEGT. Here the CDR3 DNA reads TGTGCCAGCAGTCGGGGACTAGCGGGAGGCGAGCAGTACTTC. It translates to CASSRGLAGGEQYF.

This clonotype was counted at least ten times. The rearrangement joins TRBV20-1 to TRBJ1-6; D may be TRBD1 (6 bases). The CDR3 length is 16 residues. Trimming stripped 0 bases from V and 6 bases from J, with 15 bases between. Germline CDR1 and CDR2: DFQATT and SNEGSKA (reference sequence). CDR3 coding DNA: TGCAGTGCTAGAGATCCAAGGATAGGGGGTAATTCACCCCTCCACTTT. It specifies CSARDPRIGGNSPLHF.

This clonotype showed up many times. The chain couples TRBV7-9 to TRBJ2-7; D may correspond to TRBD1 or TRBD2 (5 bases each). CDR1 SEHNR and CDR2 FQNEAQ come from the germline V gene (reference sequence). The CDR3 runs to 13 residues. V lost 8 bases to trimming and J lost 2 bases, with 13 bases between them. The chain's CDR3 is CASGTGRAYEQYF. The CDR3 nucleotides read TGTGCCAGCGGGACGGGCAGGGCCTACGAGCAGTACTTC.

This clonotype was counted a few times. The chain is built from TRBV28 and TRBJ2-1, with D perhaps matching TRBD2 (5 bases). The V end lost 8 bases, the J end lost 8 bases, and 16 bases lay between the germline ends. From germline, CDR1 is MDHEN and CDR2 SYDVKM. CDR3 length: 13 residues. CDR3 sequence: CASYLGGSYEQFF. CDR3 bases: TGTGCCAGCTATCTTGGTGGGAGCTATGAGCAGTTCTTC.

The J gene is TRBJ2-7, the V gene TRBV5-1; 12 nucleotides agree with TRBD1. The CDR3 spans 15 residues. CDR1 and CDR2 (germline): SGHRS, YFSETQ. V lost 3 bases, J lost 6 bases, and 7 bases stayed unmatched. CDR3 amino acids: CASSWDRGRVGEQYF. DNA of the CDR3: TGCGCCAGCAGCTGGGACAGGGGGCGCGTCGGCGAGCAGTACTTC.

Many counts were recorded for this clonotype. The chain combines TRBV5-1 with TRBJ1-5, with 7 bases fitting TRBD1. The CDR3 is 14 amino acids. V shed 4 bases, J shed 7 bases, and the junction held 8 bases outside the gene matches. CDR1 is SGHRS, CDR2 YFSETQ, per germline. The chain's CDR3 is CASSPGQSAQPQHF. The CDR3 DNA sequence: TGCGCCAGCAGCCCGGGACAGTCGGCCCAGCCCCAGCATTTT.

This clonotype appeared a few times. This chain joins TRBV2 and TRBJ1-5; 9 bases are shared with TRBD1. Losses at the gene ends were 1 base for V and 7 bases for J; bases not matched to a gene: 11. The germline V gene has CDR1 SNHLY and CDR2 FYNNEI. There are 17 residues in the CDR3. The CDR3 DNA is TGTGCCAGCAGTGAAGGGGAGGGGACAGGGCTGAGGCAGCCCCAGCATTTT. It encodes CASSEGEGTGLRQPQHF.

This clonotype was recorded a few times. The genes are TRBV7-8 and TRBJ1-1, with D unresolved. The V and J ends lost 4 bases and 7 bases respectively, with 13 bases between them. Germline V CDR1 and CDR2: SGHVS, FQNEAQ. The CDR3 runs to 13 residues. The CDR3 coding sequence is TGTGCCAGCAGCTCCCCGGTCCTGAGTGAAGCTTTCTTT. This translates into CASSSPVLSEAFF.

V and J are TRBV3-1 and TRBJ1-2; the D is unclear. Germline V lookup: CDR1 LGHDT, CDR2 YNNKEL (reference sequence). V lost 11 bases, J lost 2 bases, and 21 bases lay in between. The CDR3 has 15 amino acids. The CDR3 nucleotides are TGTGCCTCCTGCCAAGAAATTGGCGTCAACTATGGCTACACCTTC. Amino acids: CASCQEIGVNYGYTF.

In its sample, this clonotype was seen a few times. The CDR3 spells CASSPRSSDTQYF. CDR3 nucleotide sequence: TGTGCCAGCAGCCCCCGTAGCTCAGATACGCAGTATTTT. V is TRBV7-6 and J is TRBJ2-3; D remains ambiguous. Between the trimmed V and J ends, which lost 5 bases and 4 bases, there was a span of 10 bases. The V gene's germline CDR1 is SGHVS and CDR2 FNYEAQ. The CDR3 has 13 amino acids.

This clonotype was counted only a few times. The V gene is TRBV29-1, the J gene TRBJ2-5; 8 nucleotides match TRBD2. The CDR3 is made up of 13 amino acids. Germline assignment: CDR1 SQVTM and CDR2 ANQGSEA. V shed 4 bases, J shed 5 bases, and the junction held 6 bases outside the gene matches. The DNA for the CDR3 is TGCAGCGTTGTCGCCGGGAGGGGGGAGACCCAGTACTTC. Its protein is CSVVAGRGETQYF.

The chain employs TRBV12-3 or TRBV12-4 and TRBJ2-7; 9 bases line up with TRBD1. The CDR3 totals 17 residues. The J segment lost 3 bases and the V segment lost 0 bases, leaving 9 bases of the junction unmatched. The CDR3: CASSLATTGTGLYEQYF. CDR3 nucleotides: TGTGCCAGCAGTTTAGCAACTACCGGGACAGGGCTCTACGAGCAGTACTTC.

The chain employs TRBV4-3 and TRBJ1-2; D remains ambiguous. The germline V and J ends were trimmed by 0 bases and 2 bases, with 7 bases remaining between them. Germline V gives CDR1 LGHNA, CDR2 YSLEER. The CDR3 runs to 14 residues. CDR3 in DNA: TGCGCCAGCAGCCAAGATGCCAGGAACTATGGCTACACCTTC. This codes for CASSQDARNYGYTF.

This clonotype was detected many times. The V and J genes are TRBV12-3 or TRBV12-4 and TRBJ2-7; tentatively, D is TRBD1 or TRBD2 (5 bases each). V lost 3 bases to trimming and J lost 5 bases, with 11 bases between them. The CDR3 extends over 13 amino acids. The CDR3 sequence: CASSFGAQNEQYF. DNA of the CDR3: TGTGCCAGCAGTTTCGGGGCGCAAAACGAGCAGTACTTC.

V gene TRBV6-1 combines with J gene TRBJ1-1, with D uncertain. This CDR3 has 14 amino acids. With 6 bases removed from V and 8 bases from J, the gap between germline ends came to 19 bases. In germline, CDR1 is MNHNS, CDR2 SASEGT. The CDR3 here is CASSNVWTVLEAFF. The CDR3 bases are TGTGCCAGCAGCAATGTTTGGACGGTTCTGGAAGCTTTCTTT.

The rearrangement links TRBV10-3 to TRBJ2-1; the D is unclear. The germline gives CDR1 ENHRY, CDR2 SYGVKD. V was cut by 3 bases and J by 9 bases, with 6 bases left in between. This CDR3 spans 11 amino acids. DNA of the CDR3: TGTGCCATCAGTGATATTGGTGAGCAGTTCTTC. This sequence encodes CAISDIGEQFF.

The chain is built from TRBV7-2 and TRBJ2-7; no firm D call. The CDR3 totals 15 residues. From germline, CDR1 is SGHTA and CDR2 FQGNSA. Between the trimmed V and J ends, which lost 1 base and 0 bases, there was a span of 10 bases. The chain's CDR3 is CASSLGPRSSYEQYF. In DNA, the CDR3 is TGTGCCAGCAGCTTAGGGCCGAGAAGCTCCTACGAGCAGTACTTC.

This clonotype came up once. This clone may be a read error of a much larger clone one base away. The chain recombines TRBV5-6 with TRBJ2-3; D remains unclear. Germline V CDR1 and CDR2: SGHDT, YYEEEE. CDR3 length: 15 residues. CDR3 nucleotide sequence: TGTGCCAGCAGCTTGTACGCGCGGCTCACAGATGCGCAGTATTTT. Its translation is CASSLYARLTDAQYF. The variable domain in full, with the rest retrieved from reference TRBV5-6 and TRBJ2-3, is DAGVTQSPTHLIKTRGQQVTLRCSPKSGHDTVSWYQQALGQGPQFIFQYYEEEERQRGNFPDRFSGHQFPNYSSELNVNALLLGDSALYLCASSLYARLTDAQYFGPGTRLTVL.

The J gene is TRBJ2-3, the V gene TRBV7-8, with 9 bases matching TRBD2. V lost 5 bases, J lost 6 bases, and 12 bases stayed unmatched. The CDR3 is made up of 16 amino acids. CDR1 is SGHVS and CDR2 is FQNEAQ in the germline V gene. The chain's CDR3 is CASSMAWREGRDTQYF. The CDR3 nucleotides are TGTGCCAGCAGCATGGCCTGGCGGGAGGGCCGGGATACGCAGTATTTT. The variable domain in full, completed from reference TRBV7-8 and TRBJ2-3, reads GAGVSQSPRYKVAKRGQDVALRCDPISGHVSLFWYQQALGQGPEFLTYFQNEAQLDKSGLPSDRFFAERPEGSVSTLKIQRTQQEDSAVYLCASSMAWREGRDTQYFGPGTRLTVL.

This clonotype was recorded a few times. The chain combines TRBV7-9 with TRBJ2-1, with D unresolved. Germline lookup yields CDR1 SEHNR and CDR2 FQNEAQ (reference sequence). Between the trimmed V and J ends, which lost 3 bases and 9 bases, there was a span of 9 bases. CDR3 length equals 12 residues. CDR3 sequence reads: CASSLKVTEQFF. CDR3 coding DNA: TGTGCCAGCAGCTTGAAGGTTACTGAGCAGTTCTTC.

This clonotype was observed a few times. The V gene is TRBV7-9, the J gene TRBJ2-5, with D tentatively TRBD2 (5 bases). Trimming cost V 5 bases and J 4 bases, with 11 bases left between them. The V gene's germline CDR1 is SEHNR and CDR2 FQNEAQ (reference sequence). CDR3 length equals 13 residues. CDR3 protein: CASSPRRTETQYF. CDR3 in DNA: TGTGCCAGCAGCCCTAGGAGGACAGAGACCCAGTACTTC.

The table lists this clonotype with a few counts. This sequence joins TRBV18 and TRBJ2-6; 7 bases are shared with TRBD2. V was clipped by 2 bases and J by 0 bases; unmatched bases: 4. CDR1 and CDR2 (germline): KGHSH, LQKENI. The CDR3 runs 17 residues. CDR3 sequence (DNA): TGTGCCAGCTCACCAACACTAGCGAGCTCTGGGGCCAACGTCCTGACTTTC. This gives the protein CASSPTLASSGANVLTF.

Many counts were recorded for this clonotype. The genes are TRBV29-1 and TRBJ1-2; possibly TRBD1 for D (6 bases). The V and J ends lost 1 base and 8 bases respectively, with 11 bases between them. CDR1 and CDR2 (germline): SQVTM, ANQGSEA. The CDR3 covers 12 residues. CDR3 in amino acids: CSVEGQGRGYTF. For the CDR3, the DNA is TGCAGCGTTGAAGGGCAGGGGAGAGGCTACACCTTC.

The V and J genes are TRBV7-2 and TRBJ2-1, with D unresolved. V lost 1 base, J lost 5 bases, and 12 bases lay in between. Germline CDR1 reads SGHTA; CDR2 reads FQGNSA. This CDR3 region has 15 residues. CDR3 sequence (DNA): TGTGCCAGCAGCTTAGGGGCCGACGGCAACAATGAGCAGTTCTTC. Protein: CASSLGADGNNEQFF.